This T cell receptor (beta chain) was recorded in a study of identical twins. This clonotype was detected only a few times. Its antigen is undetermined. Study outcomes and limitations: Cord blood beta clonotypes present at high abundance carried fewer insertions; no such pattern appeared in memory repertoires. Cross-sectional statistical analysis was relied on for the conclusions, without the same donors being followed.

TCRdb fed the 5' RACE reads into MiXCR, producing one record per CDR3 protein. The sample consists of around 250,000 distinct CDR3 sequences, around 8% of them appearing once. These same records also appear under a second study, on yellow fever vaccine responses in identical twins.

The receptor's source is a woman under 30 in good health. Specimen: CD8+ T cells sorted from blood.

The DNA for the CDR3 is TGTGCCAGCAGTTCGCCCTTCGACAGGGATGGAGAGACCCAGTACTTC. Translation: CASSSPFDRDGETQYF. This sequence joins TRBV28 and TRBJ2-5; the match to TRBD1 covers 7 bases. Germline values: CDR1 MDHEN, CDR2 SYDVKM. The junction had 12 bases not matched to a gene; V was cut back by 4 bases and J by 4 bases. The CDR3 covers 16 residues.